The sequence of this TCR beta chain was determined in a study of cytomegalovirus exposure and HLA in healthy donors. Study-level information: The roughly 120 validation repertoires, a later analysis reported, used the same platform as the approximately 670 first-cohort repertoires. Findings of the study overall: The study listed 164 cytomegalovirus-associated TCR beta chains. The study found most TCR sequences rare, yet found some public TCRs in many donors.

A remark on this clone: Its antigen is currently unknown.

Assay: immunoSEQ multiplex PCR; the TCRdb copy retains only in-frame clones and omits some. The table records roughly 330,000 clones, around 90% of them present only once. Sequences were obtained from PBMCs. This TCR came from a woman aged 30 to 39 in good health and CMV-seropositive.

The CDR3 loop is CASRTGSSGEETQYF. The CDR3 nucleotides are TGCGCCAGCAGAACAGGGTCTTCGGGGGAAGAGACCCAGTACTTC. This chain connects TRBV10-2 to TRBJ2-5, with D perhaps given as TRBD1 or TRBD2 (6 bases each). The V end lost 6 bases, the J end lost 3 bases, and 17 bases lay between the germline ends. Germline V gene data show CDR1 as WSHSY and CDR2 as SAAADI. The CDR3 contains 15 residues.